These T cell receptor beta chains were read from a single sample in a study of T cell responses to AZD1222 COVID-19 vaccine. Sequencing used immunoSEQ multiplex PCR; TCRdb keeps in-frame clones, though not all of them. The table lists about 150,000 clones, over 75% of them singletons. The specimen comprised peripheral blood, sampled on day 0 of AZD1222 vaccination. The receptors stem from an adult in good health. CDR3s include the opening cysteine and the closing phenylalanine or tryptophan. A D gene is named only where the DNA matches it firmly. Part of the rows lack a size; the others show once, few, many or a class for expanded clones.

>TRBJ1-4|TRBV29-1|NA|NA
TGCAGCGTTGGGGCAGGGACTAATGAAAAACTGTTTTTT
CSVGAGTNEKLFF
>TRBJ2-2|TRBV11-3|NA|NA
TGTGCCAGCAGCCCGGGGGTAGCGAACACCGGGGAGCTGTTTTTT
CASSPGVANTGELFF
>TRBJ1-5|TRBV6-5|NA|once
TGTGCCACCAGGCAGGGGTCACGACAGCCCCAGCATTTT
CATRQGSRQPQHF
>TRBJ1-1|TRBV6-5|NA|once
TGTGCCAGCAGTCTCCTACAGAGAAACACTGAAGCTTTCTTT
CASSLLQRNTEAFF
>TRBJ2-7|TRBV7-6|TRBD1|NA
TGTGCCAGCAGCTTAGCCCGCGGACAGGGGAACGAGCAGTACTTC
CASSLARGQGNEQYF
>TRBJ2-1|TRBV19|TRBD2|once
TGTGCCAGTAGTCGAAGGGGGACTAGCGGGGGAAGCTCCTACAATGAGCAGTTCTTC
CASSRRGTSGGSSYNEQFF
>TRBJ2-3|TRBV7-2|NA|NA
TGTGCCAGCAGCTTAACCAGGGGTCGCACAGATACGCAGTATTTT
CASSLTRGRTDTQYF
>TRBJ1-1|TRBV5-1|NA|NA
TGCGCCAGCAGCTTCGAGTGGCAGGGGAACACTGAAGCTTTCTTT
CASSFEWQGNTEAFF
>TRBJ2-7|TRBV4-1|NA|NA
TGCGCCAGCAGCCAAGATCCTGACGGGCTAACCTACGAGCAGTACTTC
CASSQDPDGLTYEQYF
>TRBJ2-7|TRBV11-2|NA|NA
TGTGCCAGCAGCTTAGGAGGCTGGGAGCAGTACTTC
CASSLGGWEQYF
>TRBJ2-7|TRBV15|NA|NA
TGTGCCACCAGCAGAGAACAGGCCGAGGGGAAGCAGTACTTC
CATSREQAEGKQYF
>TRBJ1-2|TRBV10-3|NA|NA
TGTGCCATCAGTGAGTCTTTTAGGGGGGGCGGCGGCTACACCTTC
CAISESFRGGGGYTF
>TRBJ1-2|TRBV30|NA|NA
TGTGCCTGGTCCCGTGACAGATATGGCTACACCTTC
CAWSRDRYGYTF
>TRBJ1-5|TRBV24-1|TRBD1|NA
TGTGCCACCAGTGGTCGACAGGGGGGGAATCAGCCCCAGCATTTT
CATSGRQGGNQPQHF
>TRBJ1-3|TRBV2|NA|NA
TGTGCCAGCAGTGAACAGGGGCGGAAAAACACCATATATTTT
CASSEQGRKNTIYF
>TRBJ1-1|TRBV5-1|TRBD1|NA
TGCGCCAGCAGCCCGACACTACAGGGGGCCATGAACACTGAAGCTTTCTTT
CASSPTLQGAMNTEAFF
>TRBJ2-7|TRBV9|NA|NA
TGTGCCAGCAGCGTAGGGGGGACCTCCCTAGACGAGCAGTACTTC
CASSVGGTSLDEQYF
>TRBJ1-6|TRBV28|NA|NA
TGTGCCAGCAGTTTACCGGGAAATGATAATTCACCCCTCCACTTT
CASSLPGNDNSPLHF
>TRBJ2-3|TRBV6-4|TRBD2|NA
TGTGCCAGCAGGCCTAGCGGTGGCACAGATACGCAGTATTTT
CASRPSGGTDTQYF
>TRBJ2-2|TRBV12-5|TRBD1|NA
TGTGCTAGTGGTTTGGGCCAGGACAGGGGAACCGGGGAGCTGTTTTTT
CASGLGQDRGTGELFF
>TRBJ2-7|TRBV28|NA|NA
TGTGCCAGCAGCTCCCTTCAAGGACTTCGCGAGCAGTACTTC
CASSSLQGLREQYF
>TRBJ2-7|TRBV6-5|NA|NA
TGTGCCAGCAGTACCTCTTGGGGCGAGCAGTACTTC
CASSTSWGEQYF
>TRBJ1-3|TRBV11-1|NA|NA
TGTGCCAGCAGCTCCCGAAAGAGGTCCTCTGGAAACACCATATATTTT
CASSSRKRSSGNTIYF
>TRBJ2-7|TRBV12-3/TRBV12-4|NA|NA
TGTGCCAGCAGTTTGGTCTCCTACGAGCAGTACTTC
CASSLVSYEQYF
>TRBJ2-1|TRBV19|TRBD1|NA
TGTGCCAGTAGTAGAGTGACAGGGGGCTTGTACAATGAGCAGTTCTTC
CASSRVTGGLYNEQFF
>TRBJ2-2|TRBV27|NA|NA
TGTGCCAGCAGGGCCGGTGGAGCGGGTCGAGCCGGGGAGCTGTTTTTT
CASRAGGAGRAGELFF
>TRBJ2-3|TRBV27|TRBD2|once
TGTGCCAGCCGTAGCGGGAGGGCCACAGATACGCAGTATTTT
CASRSGRATDTQYF
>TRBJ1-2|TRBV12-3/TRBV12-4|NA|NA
TGTGCCAGCAGTTTAGGGAGTAACTATGGCTACACCTTC
CASSLGSNYGYTF
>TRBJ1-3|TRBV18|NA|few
TGTGCCAGCTCACCGCAGGGGTTTGGAAACACCATATATTTT
CASSPQGFGNTIYF
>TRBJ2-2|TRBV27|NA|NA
TGTGCCAGCAGGACGGCCGGGGAGCTGTTTTTT
CASRTAGELFF
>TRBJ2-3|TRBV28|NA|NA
TGTGCCAGCAGTCCACCGGACACAGATACGCAGTATTTT
CASSPPDTDTQYF
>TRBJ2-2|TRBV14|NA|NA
TGTGCCAGCAGCCAACGGGGATTCGGGAACACCGGGGAGCTGTTTTTT
CASSQRGFGNTGELFF
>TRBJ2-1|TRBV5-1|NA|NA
TGCGCCAGCAGCTTAAACGATGAGCAGTTCTTC
CASSLNDEQFF
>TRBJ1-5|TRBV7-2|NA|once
TGTGCCAGCAGCTTAGGGGGGATCAATCAGCCCCAGCATTTT
CASSLGGINQPQHF
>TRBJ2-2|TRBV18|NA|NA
TGTGCCAGCTCCCTGAACACCGGGGAGCTGTTTTTT
CASSLNTGELFF
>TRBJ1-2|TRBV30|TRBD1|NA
TGTGCCTGGAAACGGGACAGGGCCCACCTCAATGGCTACACCTTC
CAWKRDRAHLNGYTF
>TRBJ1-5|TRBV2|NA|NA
TGTGCCAGCAATTGGGAGGACAGAAATCAGCCCCAGCATTTT
CASNWEDRNQPQHF
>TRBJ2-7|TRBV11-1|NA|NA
TGTGCCAGCTGGAACCGCTCCTACGAGCAGTACTTC
CASWNRSYEQYF
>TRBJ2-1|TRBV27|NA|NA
TGTGCCAGCAGTCCACAGGTTAACAATGAGCAGTTCTTC
CASSPQVNNEQFF
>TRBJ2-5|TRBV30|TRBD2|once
TGTGCCTGGAGTGTACTGGCCAGCGGGAATCGTATGGAGACCCAGTACTTC
CAWSVLASGNRMETQYF
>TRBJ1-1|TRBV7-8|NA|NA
TGTGCCAGCAGCGTCGTACAGGGAGTTGGCACTGAAGCTTTCTTT
CASSVVQGVGTEAFF
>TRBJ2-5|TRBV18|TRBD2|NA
TGTGCCAGCTCACCGTCTAGCGGGAGGGACGGGACCCAGTACTTC
CASSPSSGRDGTQYF